The 15 T cell receptor beta chains given below trace back to one sample, sequenced in a study of cytomegalovirus exposure and HLA in healthy donors (dated by TCRdb to about 2017). The library was built by means of the immunoSEQ multiplex PCR assay. For the multiplex PCR, a mixture combining 60 forward primers for TCR Vbeta segments and 13 reverse primers for TCR Jbeta segments was used. TCRdb took this table from immuneACCESS and kept in-frame rearrangements with V and J called. Such tables lack part of the clones; where checked against another copy, unresolved V genes explain under half of the gap, and the rest is unexplained. Within this sample are about 160,000 clones, with roughly 76% of them counted one time only. The biggest ten clones account for over 1.2% of the sample. Material: PBMCs. The receptor source for this set is a man in his sixties in good health and CMV-seronegative.

Here the CDR3 DNA reads TGTGCCTGGAGGCGCGACAGGGAAAGCTCCTACAATGAGCAGTTCTTC. Protein sequence: CAWRRDRESSYNEQFF. This chain connects TRBV30 to TRBJ2-1, with 7 positions matching TRBD1. The junction had 8 bases not matched to a gene; V was cut back by 3 bases and J by 0 bases. Germline V CDR1 and CDR2: GTSNPN, SVGIG (reference sequence). The CDR3 consists of 16 residues. Using reference TRBV30 and TRBJ2-1 for the parts outside the CDR3, the full variable domain is SQTIHQWPATLVQPVGSPLSLECTVEGTSNPNLYWYRQAAGRGLQLLFYSVGIGQISSEVPQNLSASRPQDRQFILSSKKLLLSDSGFYLCAWRRDRESSYNEQFFGPGTRLTVL.

The chain links TRBV6-5 to TRBJ1-1; TRBD1 agrees at 8 bases. The germline gives CDR1 MNHEY, CDR2 SVGAGI. CDR3 size: 15 residues. V gave up 7 bases and J gave up 5 bases; unmatched junction bases: 12. The CDR3 sequence is CASTPADRASTEAFF. CDR3 DNA sequence: TGTGCCAGCACCCCAGCGGACAGGGCGAGTACTGAAGCTTTCTTT.

The chain couples TRBV11-2 to TRBJ2-5, with TRBD2 matching over 7 bases. Germline CDR1 SGHAT, CDR2 FQNNGV. After removal of 1 base from V and 5 bases from J, the junction contained 10 bases not matched to a gene. The CDR3 is 16 residues long. CDR3 bases: TGTGCCAGCAGCTTAGCACTAGCGCGGCCGAGTGAGACCCAGTACTTC. This encodes CASSLALARPSETQYF.

The chain carries TRBV2 and TRBJ2-5, with TRBD1 identical over 9 bases. Trimming cost V 8 bases and J 5 bases; bases outside gene matches: 9. CDR3 length equals 14 residues. CDR1 is SNHLY, CDR2 FYNNEI, per germline. DNA of the CDR3: TGTGCCAGCCGAGCAGGGACAGGGTGGGAGACCCAGTACTTC. Residues: CASRAGTGWETQYF.

This clone was observed a few times. CDR3 in amino acids: CASSRGQGGSYEQYF. The CDR3 DNA is TGTGCCAGCAGTCGAGGCCAGGGGGGCTCCTACGAGCAGTACTTC. This rearrangement joins TRBV6-1 to TRBJ2-7; TRBD1 is a possible D gene (7 bases). The CDR3 consists of 15 residues. In germline, CDR1 is MNHNS, CDR2 SASEGT. V lost 5 bases to trimming and J lost 0 bases, with 14 bases between them.

A few counts support this clone. CDR3: CASAGWGAYEQYF. CDR3 in DNA: TGTGCCAGCGCTGGATGGGGGGCCTACGAGCAGTACTTC. The V gene is TRBV7-6, the J gene TRBJ2-7; TRBD2 is a possible D gene (6 bases). This CDR3 spans 13 amino acids. Trimming left V 8 bases short and J 2 bases short, with 13 bases between. Germline lookup yields CDR1 SGHVS and CDR2 FNYEAQ.

This sequence joins TRBV13 and TRBJ2-3; 8 bases line up with TRBD2. Germline V lookup: CDR1 PRHDT, CDR2 FYEKMQ (reference sequence). CDR3 length equals 16 residues. J was trimmed by 6 bases and V by 5 bases; bases with no gene match: 13. The CDR3 sequence is CASSGELAGALDTQYF. Here the CDR3 DNA reads TGTGCCAGCAGCGGGGAGCTAGCGGGCGCTCTTGATACGCAGTATTTT.

This clone was counted only a few times. The chain joins TRBV6-5 to TRBJ2-7, with 7 nucleotides matching TRBD1. The CDR3 loop spans 13 amino acids. Trimming cost V 7 bases and J 5 bases; bases outside gene matches: 8. Germline V gene data show CDR1 as MNHEY and CDR2 as SVGAGI. The CDR3 DNA reads TGTGCCAGCATTTCAGGGGGTGGCAACGAGCAGTACTTC. Its translation: CASISGGGNEQYF.

V usage is TRBV19 and J usage is TRBJ2-5, with 11 bases fitting TRBD2. Germline-derived CDR1 and CDR2 are LNHDA and SQIVND (reference sequence). Germline trimming cut 7 bases from V and 2 bases from J; bases unmatched to any gene: 3. This CDR3 is 14 amino acids long. The CDR3 loop reads CASTGLAGQETQYF. For the CDR3, the DNA is TGTGCCAGTACCGGACTAGCGGGTCAAGAGACCCAGTACTTC.

The J gene is TRBJ2-1, the V gene TRBV9; 11 bases agree with TRBD1. The length of the CDR3 is 19 residues. Germline values: CDR1 SGDLS, CDR2 YYNGEE. V lost 4 bases, J lost 0 bases, and 12 bases stayed unmatched. Here the CDR3 DNA reads TGTGCCAGCAGCCCCATGGGACAGGGGGGCCCTAGCTCCTACAATGAGCAGTTCTTC. It yields the protein CASSPMGQGGPSSYNEQFF.

This chain joins TRBV5-4 and TRBJ2-1; 8 bases align to TRBD2. Germline V CDR1 and CDR2: SGHNT, YYREEE (reference sequence). The trim removed 5 bases at V and 2 bases at J, leaving 6 bases unmatched. The CDR3 extends over 15 amino acids. CDR3 protein: CASSRSGGPYNEQFF. CDR3 coding DNA: TGTGCCAGCAGTCGAAGCGGGGGACCCTACAATGAGCAGTTCTTC.

CDR3 DNA sequence: TGTGCCAGCAGTTACACGGCAGGGAGGGACTCCTACGAGCAGTACTTC. Translating it yields CASSYTAGRDSYEQYF. V gene TRBV6-6 combines with J gene TRBJ2-7; TRBD2 matches 7 bases. The V gene's germline CDR1 is MNHNY and CDR2 SVGAGI (reference sequence). Unmatched junction bases numbered 7, after V lost 2 bases and J lost 0 bases. The CDR3 is 16 amino acids.

The chain uses TRBV7-9 and TRBJ1-6; D unresolved. Trimming removed 5 bases at V and 8 bases at J, with 19 bases between. CDR3 length equals 16 residues. Per the germline V gene, CDR1 is SEHNR and CDR2 is FQNEAQ (reference sequence). The CDR3 nucleotides are TGTGCCAGCAGCGACGGGTATTCCATCAGTGATTCACCCCTCCACTTT. It encodes CASSDGYSISDSPLHF.

About this clone itself: At one boundary the junction diverges from the germline segment, which might be a read error. The chain uses TRBV7-9 and TRBJ1-2, with D tentatively TRBD1 (6 bases). Germline V CDR1 and CDR2: SEHNR, FQNEAQ (reference sequence). This CDR3 has 15 residues. The DNA of the CDR3 is TGTTCCAGCAGCTTATCGACAGGCCTCGCCTATGGCTACACCTTC. It codes for CSSSLSTGLAYGYTF.

The gene calls are TRBV6-5 and TRBJ2-2; TRBD1 matches 12 bases. The CDR3 extends over 16 amino acids. The J segment lost 7 bases and the V segment lost 1 base, leaving 4 bases of the junction unmatched. Per germline, CDR1 MNHEY and CDR2 SVGAGI. The CDR3 DNA reads as TGTGCCAGCAGTTACTGGGGACAGGGGGCCTACGGGGAGCTGTTTTTT. As protein: CASSYWGQGAYGELFF.